This T cell receptor beta chain is drawn from a study of CD8 T cells in Susac syndrome. An input of about 0.5 to 1 ug of RNA was subjected to reverse transcription using random hexamers. Amplification of the TCR beta CDR3 was carried out by immunoSEQ multiplex PCR, which spanned a total of 54 Vbeta and 13 Jbeta segments. TCRdb re-called the immunoSEQ multiplex PCR reads with MiXCR, one entry per CDR3 protein. The repertoire holds 20,000 to 25,000 distinct CDR3 sequences, with roughly 93% as singletons. The germline CDR1 and CDR2 sequences are MNHEY and SVGEGT. Between the trimmed V and J ends, which lost 0 bases and 6 bases, there was a span of 17 bases. The CDR3 has 17 amino acids. TCR beta sequencing was performed on blood CD8+ and CD4+ T cells. While CD8+ and CD4+ T cells were isolated negatively, TEMRA cells were enriched by FACS.

The specimen sequenced was CD8+ T cells from PBMCs. V gene TRBV6-2 or TRBV6-3 combines with J gene TRBJ1-4; D ambiguous. The TCR was taken from a human donor in good health. The CDR3 DNA is TGTGCCAGCAGTTACTCCCCCCGCGGGATCCCGGATGAAAAACTGTTTTTT. It specifies CASSYSPRGIPDEKLFF.